The source of this T cell receptor beta chain is a study of blood T cell repertoires in COVID-19. Some clones are missing from TCRdb's copy, which holds only in-frame ones; the method was immunoSEQ multiplex PCR. In the table there are about 160,000 clones, 70% to 90% of which are singletons. The germline gives CDR1 LGHDT, CDR2 YNNKEL (reference sequence). V lost 0 bases, J lost 12 bases, and 15 bases lay in between. This CDR3 contains 14 residues. The source of this sequence is a woman between 50 and 59 years old with COVID-19, enrolled during active disease. Material: peripheral blood. This chain links TRBV3-1 (or the pseudogene TRBV3-2) with TRBJ2-1, with D perhaps matching TRBD2 (6 bases). The CDR3 protein is CASSQDSGGIGQFF. The CDR3 DNA reads as TGTGCCAGCAGCCAAGACTCGGGCGGGATCGGGCAGTTCTTC.